These 18 T cell receptor beta chains share one sample of origin, sequenced in a study of blood T cell repertoires in COVID-19. Measured with immunoSEQ multiplex PCR; TCRdb has only the in-frame clones, and not every one. The table has under 70,000 clones, 75% to 95% seen once; the top ten hold roughly 15%. The sample consisted of peripheral blood. The receptor source for this set is a man older than 75 with acute or convalescent COVID-19.

CDR3 nucleotides: TGTGCCAGCAGACTTGGGACAACCACTGAAGCTTTCTTT. It encodes CASRLGTTTEAFF. V gene TRBV7-2 combines with J gene TRBJ1-1; a possible D gene is TRBD1 (6 bases). Germline V CDR1 and CDR2: SGHTA, FQGNSA. V was trimmed by 6 bases and J by 4 bases, leaving 12 bases between them. The length of the CDR3 is 13 residues.

CDR3 nucleotide sequence: TGTGCCAGCACCTGGACAGGGGGTTTTGGCTACACCTTC. Its protein is CASTWTGGFGYTF. The rearrangement joins TRBV2 to TRBJ1-2; 10 nucleotides agree with TRBD1. CDR3 length: 13 amino acids. The ends lost 7 bases at V and 7 bases at J; junction bases unmatched: 6. CDR1 SNHLY and CDR2 FYNNEI come from the germline V gene.

The chain combines TRBV6-5 with TRBJ1-1; TRBD1 agrees at 8 bases. This CDR3 has 14 amino acids. V dropped 4 bases and J dropped 2; count of bases not matched to a gene: 3. Looked up from germline, CDR1 is MNHEY and CDR2 is SVGAGI. The CDR3 coding sequence is TGTGCCAGCAGTTTTGACAGGGGAAACACTGAAGCTTTCTTT. Its protein is CASSFDRGNTEAFF.

V and J are TRBV19 and TRBJ2-2; 9 bases map to TRBD1. Trimming removed 5 bases from V and 0 bases from J; junction bases left unmatched: 4. The CDR3 is 16 amino acids. Germline loops: CDR1 LNHDA, CDR2 SQIVND (reference sequence). CDR3 loop: CASSPRTGANTGELFF. The DNA for the CDR3 is TGTGCCAGTAGTCCCCGGACAGGGGCGAACACCGGGGAGCTGTTTTTT.

This rearrangement joins TRBV28 to TRBJ2-1; TRBD1 matches at 9 bases. Per the germline V gene, CDR1 is MDHEN and CDR2 is SYDVKM. V was clipped by 9 bases and J by 5 bases; unmatched bases: 23. The CDR3 is made up of 19 amino acids. CDR3: CASQGPGQGLGGQDNEQFF. The CDR3 DNA reads as TGTGCCAGTCAGGGCCCGGGACAGGGTCTAGGGGGTCAGGACAATGAGCAGTTCTTC.

The chain links TRBV3-1 (or the pseudogene TRBV3-2) to TRBJ2-3; D might be TRBD2 (5 bases). V lost 0 bases and J 11 bases, leaving 18 bases between the germline ends. Germline lookup yields CDR1 LGHDT and CDR2 YNNKEL (reference sequence). This CDR3 spans 15 amino acids. DNA of the CDR3: TGTGCCAGCAGCCAAGATTGGGCAGGCGGCGAGGGGCAGTATTTT. Residues: CASSQDWAGGEGQYF.

This chain joins TRBV11-2 and TRBJ2-1, with 9 bases identical to TRBD2. V gave up 4 bases and J gave up 8 bases; unmatched junction bases: 21. CDR3 length: 19 amino acids. The germline gives CDR1 SGHAT, CDR2 FQNNGV. The CDR3 DNA follows: TGTGCCAGCAGCTCTAAATCGGCCGGGGGTAGCGGGGGTTACTATGAGCAGTTCTTC. This translates into CASSSKSAGGSGGYYEQFF.

The chain carries TRBV3-1 (or the pseudogene TRBV3-2) and TRBJ2-5; 7 bases match TRBD1. The CDR3 spans 15 residues. Germline V CDR1 and CDR2: LGHDT, YNNKEL (reference sequence). V dropped 3 bases and J dropped 2; count of bases not matched to a gene: 6. CDR3 residues: CASSQTPGQQETQYF. As DNA, the CDR3 is TGTGCCAGCAGCCAGACCCCGGGACAGCAAGAGACCCAGTACTTC.

This chain links TRBV25-1 with TRBJ1-4; D is possibly TRBD1 (6 bases). The CDR3 sequence is 11 residues long. CDR1 is MGHDK and CDR2 is SYGVNS in the germline V gene. V lost 8 bases to trimming and J lost 7 bases, with 8 bases between them. Written as DNA, the CDR3 is TGTGCCAGCGCCAGGGGTGAAAAACTGTTTTTT. Translating it yields CASARGEKLFF. The full variable domain, its missing parts supplied by reference TRBV25-1 and TRBJ1-4, is EADIYQTPRYLVIGTGKKITLECSQTMGHDKMYWYQQDPGMELHLIHYSYGVNSTEKGDLSSESTVSRIRTEHFPLTLESARPSHTSQYLCASARGEKLFFGSGTQLSVL.

This chain connects TRBV5-1 to TRBJ2-3; no definite D call. The CDR3 has 16 residues. Trimming left V 0 bases short and J 0 bases short, with 11 bases between. Germline assignment: CDR1 SGHRS and CDR2 YFSETQ. The CDR3 spells CASSLVALASTDTQYF. CDR3 in DNA: TGCGCCAGCAGCTTGGTAGCCCTCGCTAGCACAGATACGCAGTATTTT. The full variable domain, rest sourced from reference TRBV5-1 and TRBJ2-3, is KAGVTQTPRYLIKTRGQQVTLSCSPISGHRSVSWYQQTPGQGLQFLFEYFSETQRNKGNFPGRFSGRQFSNSRSEMNVSTLELGDSALYLCASSLVALASTDTQYFGPGTRLTVL.

This clone was observed once. The gene calls are TRBV7-8 and TRBJ2-5, with 9 bases fitting TRBD1. The ends lost 5 bases at V and 2 bases at J; junction bases unmatched: 6. The CDR3 is made up of 15 amino acids. Germline loops: CDR1 SGHVS, CDR2 FQNEAQ. The CDR3, as DNA: TGTGCCAGCAGCCCGGACAGGGGCCGACAAGAGACCCAGTACTTC. It translates to CASSPDRGRQETQYF.

V usage is TRBV14 and J usage is TRBJ1-2; D is perhaps TRBD1 (5 bases). CDR1 SGHDN and CDR2 FVKESK come from the germline V gene. Trimming removed 4 bases from V and 6 bases from J, with 12 bases in between. The CDR3 is 13 residues long. CDR3 protein: CASSPGRADGYTF. Here the CDR3 DNA reads TGTGCCAGCAGCCCGGGCAGGGCGGATGGCTACACCTTC.

The J gene is TRBJ2-7, the V gene TRBV24-1; D is perhaps TRBD2 (6 bases). Germline assignment: CDR1 KGHDR and CDR2 SFDVKD. V was shortened by 2 bases and J by 5 bases, with 21 bases between the two germline ends. This CDR3 has 17 amino acids. This chain's CDR3 is CATSDSGDPSRGDEQYF. The CDR3 bases are TGTGCCACCAGTGATTCGGGTGACCCCTCGCGCGGGGACGAGCAGTACTTC.

This rearrangement joins TRBV7-2 to TRBJ2-5; 9 bases are shared with TRBD2. Trimming took 3 bases from V and 5 from J; bases not matched to a gene: 7. CDR3 length: 15 residues. Germline CDR1 and CDR2: SGHTA and FQGNSA. CDR3 loop: CASSFRLAGLETQYF. The CDR3 DNA reads as TGTGCCAGCAGCTTCAGGCTAGCGGGGTTGGAGACCCAGTACTTC.

The rearrangement uses TRBV6-5 and TRBJ1-2; the match to TRBD1 covers 10 bases. CDR3 size: 15 residues. V trimming: 5 bases; J trimming: 7 bases; junction bases outside the gene matches: 10. Germline V gene data show CDR1 as MNHEY and CDR2 as SVGAGI. CDR3 DNA: TGTGCCAGCAGTCCGTCGACAGGGGGCGCATCTGGCTACACCTTC. It encodes CASSPSTGGASGYTF.

The chain is built from TRBV10-1 and TRBJ1-5, with unresolved D. Germline loops: CDR1 WNHNN, CDR2 SYGVQD (reference sequence). Between the trimmed V and J ends, which lost 1 base and 0 bases, there was a span of 19 bases. The CDR3 spans 19 residues. The DNA for the CDR3 is TGCGCCAGCAGTGAGTGCTACCAACGGGTGATCCATAGCAATCAGCCCCAGCATTTT. This gives the protein CASSECYQRVIHSNQPQHF.

This sequence joins TRBV15 and TRBJ1-1; D remains unclear. In germline, CDR1 is LNHNV, CDR2 YYDKDF (reference sequence). The CDR3 spans 12 residues. Deletions cut 2 bases from V and 3 bases from J, with 4 bases between. The CDR3 loop reads CATSRRDTEAFF. The CDR3 region has the DNA TGTGCCACCAGCAGACGGGACACTGAAGCTTTCTTT.

The chain has TRBV19 and TRBJ1-5; D perhaps matches TRBD1 (5 bases). Germline-derived CDR1 and CDR2 are LNHDA and SQIVND (reference sequence). V lost 8 bases, J lost 5 bases, and 13 bases lay in between. This CDR3 has 13 amino acids. The CDR3: CASRGRVHQPQHF. CDR3 nucleotide sequence: TGTGCCAGTCGAGGCAGGGTTCATCAGCCCCAGCATTTT.